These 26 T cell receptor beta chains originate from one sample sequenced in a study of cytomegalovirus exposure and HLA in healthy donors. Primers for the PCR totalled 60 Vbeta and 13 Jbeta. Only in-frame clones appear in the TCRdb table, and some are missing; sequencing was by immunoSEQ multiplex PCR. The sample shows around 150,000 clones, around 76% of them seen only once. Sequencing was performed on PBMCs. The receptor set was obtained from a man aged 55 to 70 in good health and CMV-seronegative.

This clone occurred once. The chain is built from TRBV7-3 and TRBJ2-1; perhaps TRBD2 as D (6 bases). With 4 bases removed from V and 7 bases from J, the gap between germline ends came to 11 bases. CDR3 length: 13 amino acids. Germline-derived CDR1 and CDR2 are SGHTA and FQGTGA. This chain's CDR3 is CASSSGGGNEQFF. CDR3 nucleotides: TGTGCCAGCAGCTCTGGTGGGGGGAATGAGCAGTTCTTC.

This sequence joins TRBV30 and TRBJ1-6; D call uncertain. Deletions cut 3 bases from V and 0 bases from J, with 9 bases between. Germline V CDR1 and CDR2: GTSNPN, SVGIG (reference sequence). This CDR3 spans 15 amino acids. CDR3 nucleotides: TGTGCCTGGAGCGGCCGGAGCTCCTATAATTCACCCCTCCACTTT. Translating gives CAWSGRSSYNSPLHF.

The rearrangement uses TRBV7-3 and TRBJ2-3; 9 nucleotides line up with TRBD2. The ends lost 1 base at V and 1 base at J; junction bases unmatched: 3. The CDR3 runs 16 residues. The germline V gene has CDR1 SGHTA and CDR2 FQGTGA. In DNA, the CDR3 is TGTGCCAGCAGCTTAAGGCGGGGGGGCGGCACAGATACGCAGTATTTT. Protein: CASSLRRGGGTDTQYF.

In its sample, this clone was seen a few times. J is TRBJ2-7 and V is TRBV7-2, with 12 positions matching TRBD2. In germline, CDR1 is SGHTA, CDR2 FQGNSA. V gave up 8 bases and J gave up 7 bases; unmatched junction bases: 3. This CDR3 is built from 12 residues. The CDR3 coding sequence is TGTGCCAGCGGCGGACTAGCGGGGGAGCAGTACTTC. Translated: CASGGLAGEQYF. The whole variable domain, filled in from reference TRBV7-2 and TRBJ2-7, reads GAGVSQSPSNKVTEKGKDVELRCDPISGHTALYWYRQSLGQGLEFLIYFQGNSAPDKSGLPSDRFSAERTGGSVSTLTIQRTQQEDSAVYLCASGGLAGEQYFGPGTRLTVT.

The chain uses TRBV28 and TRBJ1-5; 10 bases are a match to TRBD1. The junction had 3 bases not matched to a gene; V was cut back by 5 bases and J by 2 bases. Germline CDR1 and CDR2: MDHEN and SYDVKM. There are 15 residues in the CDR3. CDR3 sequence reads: CASSLGQGGNQPQHF. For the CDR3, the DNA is TGTGCCAGCAGTCTCGGACAGGGGGGCAATCAGCCCCAGCATTTT.

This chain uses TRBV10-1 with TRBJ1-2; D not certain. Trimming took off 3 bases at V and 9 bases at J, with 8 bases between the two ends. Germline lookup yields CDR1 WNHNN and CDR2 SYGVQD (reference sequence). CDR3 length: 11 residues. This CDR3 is CASSDRRSYTF. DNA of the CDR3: TGCGCCAGCAGTGATCGGAGGAGCTACACCTTC.

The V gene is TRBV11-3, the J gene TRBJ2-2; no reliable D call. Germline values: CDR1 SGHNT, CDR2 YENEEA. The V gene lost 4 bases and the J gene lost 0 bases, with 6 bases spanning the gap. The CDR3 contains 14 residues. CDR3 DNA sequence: TGTGCCAGCAGCTCGACTGCGAACACCGGGGAGCTGTTTTTT. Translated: CASSSTANTGELFF.

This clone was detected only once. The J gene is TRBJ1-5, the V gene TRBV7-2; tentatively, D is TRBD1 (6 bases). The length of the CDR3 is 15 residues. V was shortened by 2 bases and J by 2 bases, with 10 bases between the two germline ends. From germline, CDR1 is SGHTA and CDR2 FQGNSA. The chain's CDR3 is CASSLWGRGNQPQHF. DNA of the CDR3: TGTGCCAGCAGCTTATGGGGGCGCGGCAATCAGCCCCAGCATTTT.

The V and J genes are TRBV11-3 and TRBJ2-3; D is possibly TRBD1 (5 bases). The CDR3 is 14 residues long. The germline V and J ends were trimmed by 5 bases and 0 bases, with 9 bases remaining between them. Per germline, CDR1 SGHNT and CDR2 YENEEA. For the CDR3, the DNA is TGTGCCAGCAGCCAGGGCGGCAGCACAGATACGCAGTATTTT. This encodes CASSQGGSTDTQYF.

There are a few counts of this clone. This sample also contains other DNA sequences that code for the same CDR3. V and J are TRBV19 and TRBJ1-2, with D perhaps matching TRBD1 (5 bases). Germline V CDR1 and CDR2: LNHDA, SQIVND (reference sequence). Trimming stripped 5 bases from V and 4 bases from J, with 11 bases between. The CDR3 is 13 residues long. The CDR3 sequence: CASSPGHFYGYTF. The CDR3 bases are TGTGCCAGTAGTCCCGGACATTTCTATGGCTACACCTTC.

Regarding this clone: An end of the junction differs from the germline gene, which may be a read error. The CDR3 region is CSSSLRPGQGIGSAQYF. CDR3 DNA sequence: TGTTCCAGCAGCCTTCGACCGGGACAGGGGATCGGGTCGGCCCAGTACTTC. V and J are TRBV7-9 and TRBJ2-5; 10 nucleotides line up with TRBD1. Germline loops: CDR1 SEHNR, CDR2 FQNEAQ (reference sequence). The CDR3 totals 17 residues. Together with reference TRBV7-9 and TRBJ2-5, the CDR3 gives the full variable domain: DTGVSQNPRHKITKRGQNVTFRCDPISEHNRLYWYRQTLGQGPEFLTYFQNEAQLEKSRLLSDRFSAERPKGSFSTLEIQRTEQGDSAMYLCSSSLRPGQGIGSAQYFGPGTRLLVL.

DNA of the CDR3: TGTGCCAGCAGCTTCCAGGGAGGGAACAATCAGCCCCAGCATTTT. Amino acid sequence: CASSFQGGNNQPQHF. The chain is built from TRBV7-9 and TRBJ1-5; tentatively, D is TRBD1 (5 bases). Germline CDR1 and CDR2: SEHNR and FQNEAQ (reference sequence). The CDR3 has 15 residues. V lost 3 bases to trimming and J lost 3 bases, with 12 bases between them.

The CDR3 region is CSSTQGGTEAFF. The CDR3 DNA reads as TGCAGCTCCACTCAGGGAGGCACTGAAGCTTTCTTT. The V call is TRBV29-1, the J call TRBJ1-1, with a tentative D call TRBD1 (5 bases). CDR1 is SQVTM, CDR2 ANQGSEA, per germline. The CDR3 runs 12 residues. Trimming shortened V by 8 bases and J by 4 bases, and 14 bases separated the two germline ends.

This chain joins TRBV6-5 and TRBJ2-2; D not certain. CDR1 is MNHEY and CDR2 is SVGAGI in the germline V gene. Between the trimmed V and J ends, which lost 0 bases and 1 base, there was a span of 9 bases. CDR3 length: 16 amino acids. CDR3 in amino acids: CASSYSMSGNTGELFF. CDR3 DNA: TGTGCCAGCAGTTACTCGATGTCAGGGAACACCGGGGAGCTGTTTTTT.

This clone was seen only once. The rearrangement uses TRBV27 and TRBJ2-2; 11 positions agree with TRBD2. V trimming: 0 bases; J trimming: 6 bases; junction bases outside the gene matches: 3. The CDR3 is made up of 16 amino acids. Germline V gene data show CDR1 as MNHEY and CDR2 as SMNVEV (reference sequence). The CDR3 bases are TGTGCCAGCAGTTTATCACTAGCGGGAGCGGCCGGGGAGCTGTTTTTT. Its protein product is CASSLSLAGAAGELFF.

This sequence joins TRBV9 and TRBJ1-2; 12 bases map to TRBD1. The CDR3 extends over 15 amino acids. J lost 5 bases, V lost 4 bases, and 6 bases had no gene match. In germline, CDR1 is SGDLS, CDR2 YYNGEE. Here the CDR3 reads CASSPGTGGDYGYTF. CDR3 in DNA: TGTGCCAGCAGCCCCGGGACAGGGGGCGATTATGGCTACACCTTC.

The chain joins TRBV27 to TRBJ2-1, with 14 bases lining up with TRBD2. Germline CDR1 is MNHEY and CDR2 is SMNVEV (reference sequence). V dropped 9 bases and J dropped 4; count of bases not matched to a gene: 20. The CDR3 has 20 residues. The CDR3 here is CARDGQDGLAGGLGYNEQFF. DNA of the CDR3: TGTGCCAGGGACGGACAGGATGGACTAGCGGGGGGATTAGGATACAATGAGCAGTTCTTC.

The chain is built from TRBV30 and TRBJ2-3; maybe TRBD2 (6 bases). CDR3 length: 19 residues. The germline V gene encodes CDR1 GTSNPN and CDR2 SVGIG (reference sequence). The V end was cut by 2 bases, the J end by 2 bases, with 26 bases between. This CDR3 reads CAWSPMGMSSGSNTDTQYF. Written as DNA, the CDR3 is TGTGCCTGGAGTCCGATGGGAATGAGTAGCGGTTCCAACACAGATACGCAGTATTTT.

Here the CDR3 DNA reads TGCAGCCTCGCCGGGGACACAGATACGCAGTATTTT. Translating gives CSLAGDTDTQYF. J is TRBJ2-3 and V is TRBV29-1; possible D gene TRBD2, 5 bases. Germline-derived CDR1 and CDR2 are SQVTM and ANQGSEA. Trimming cost V 8 bases and J 2 bases, with 11 bases left between them. The CDR3 is made up of 12 amino acids.

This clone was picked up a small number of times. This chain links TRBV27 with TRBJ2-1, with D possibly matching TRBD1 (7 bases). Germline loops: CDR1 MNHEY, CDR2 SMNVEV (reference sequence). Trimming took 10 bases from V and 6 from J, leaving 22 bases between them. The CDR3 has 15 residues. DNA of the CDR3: TGTGCCACCAAGACAGGGTCGGGGGTGAGCAATGAGCAGTTCTTC. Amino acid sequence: CATKTGSGVSNEQFF.

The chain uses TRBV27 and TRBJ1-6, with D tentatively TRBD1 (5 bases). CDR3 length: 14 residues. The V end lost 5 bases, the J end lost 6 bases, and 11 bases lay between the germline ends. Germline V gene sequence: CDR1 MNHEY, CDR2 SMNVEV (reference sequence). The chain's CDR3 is CASSDKGVNSPLHF. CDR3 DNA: TGTGCCAGCAGTGACAAAGGGGTTAATTCACCCCTCCACTTT.

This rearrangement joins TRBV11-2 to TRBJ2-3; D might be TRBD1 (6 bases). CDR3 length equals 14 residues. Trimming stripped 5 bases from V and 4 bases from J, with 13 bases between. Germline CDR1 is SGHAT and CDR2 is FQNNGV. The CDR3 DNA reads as TGTGCCAGCAGCCCCCGACGGACAGCAGATACGCAGTATTTT. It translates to CASSPRRTADTQYF. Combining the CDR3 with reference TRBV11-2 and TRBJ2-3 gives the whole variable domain EAGVAQSPRYKIIEKRQSVAFWCNPISGHATLYWYQQILGQGPKLLIQFQNNGVVDDSQLPKDRFSAERLKGVDSTLKIQPAKLEDSAVYLCASSPRRTADTQYFGPGTRLTVL.

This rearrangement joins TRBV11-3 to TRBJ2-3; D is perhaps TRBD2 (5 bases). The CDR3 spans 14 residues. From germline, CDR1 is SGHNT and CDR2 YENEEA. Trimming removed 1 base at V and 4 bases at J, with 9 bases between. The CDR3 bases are TGTGCCAGCAGCTTAGGACGGGGTTCAGATACGCAGTATTTT. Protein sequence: CASSLGRGSDTQYF.

The CDR3 sequence is CASSLGRATGNTGELFF. CDR3 sequence (DNA): TGTGCCAGCAGCTTAGGGAGGGCTACAGGGAACACCGGGGAGCTGTTTTTT. The chain carries TRBV11-2 and TRBJ2-2; TRBD2 might be the D (6 bases). CDR1 and CDR2 from the germline V gene are SGHAT and FQNNGV. This CDR3 is built from 17 residues. V lost 1 base and J 1 base, leaving 13 bases between the germline ends. Together with reference TRBV11-2 and TRBJ2-2, the CDR3 gives the full variable domain: EAGVAQSPRYKIIEKRQSVAFWCNPISGHATLYWYQQILGQGPKLLIQFQNNGVVDDSQLPKDRFSAERLKGVDSTLKIQPAKLEDSAVYLCASSLGRATGNTGELFFGEGSRLTVL.

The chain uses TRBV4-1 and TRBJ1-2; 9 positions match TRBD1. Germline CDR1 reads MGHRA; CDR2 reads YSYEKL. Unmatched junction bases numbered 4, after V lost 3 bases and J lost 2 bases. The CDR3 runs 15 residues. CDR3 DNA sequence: TGCGCCAGCAGCCAGGCCGGACAGGGGAACTATGGCTACACCTTC. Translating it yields CASSQAGQGNYGYTF.

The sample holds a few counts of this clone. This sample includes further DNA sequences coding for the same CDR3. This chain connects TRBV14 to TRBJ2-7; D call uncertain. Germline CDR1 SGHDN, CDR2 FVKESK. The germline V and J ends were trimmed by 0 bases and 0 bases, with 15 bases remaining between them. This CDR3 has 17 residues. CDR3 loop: CASSQDLSPGYSYEQYF. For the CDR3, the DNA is TGTGCCAGCAGCCAAGATTTGAGTCCAGGTTACTCCTACGAGCAGTACTTC.